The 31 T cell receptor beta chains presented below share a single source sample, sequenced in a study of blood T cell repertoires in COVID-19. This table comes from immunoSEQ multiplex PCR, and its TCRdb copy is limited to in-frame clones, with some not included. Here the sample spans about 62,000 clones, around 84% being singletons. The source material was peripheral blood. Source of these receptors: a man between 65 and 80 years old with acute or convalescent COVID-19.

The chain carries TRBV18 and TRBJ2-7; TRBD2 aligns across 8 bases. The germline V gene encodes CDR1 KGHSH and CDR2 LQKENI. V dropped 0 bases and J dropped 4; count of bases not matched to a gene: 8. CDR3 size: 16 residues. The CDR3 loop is CASSPPGRASGYEQYF. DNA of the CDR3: TGTGCCAGCTCACCACCAGGGCGGGCTAGCGGGTACGAGCAGTACTTC.

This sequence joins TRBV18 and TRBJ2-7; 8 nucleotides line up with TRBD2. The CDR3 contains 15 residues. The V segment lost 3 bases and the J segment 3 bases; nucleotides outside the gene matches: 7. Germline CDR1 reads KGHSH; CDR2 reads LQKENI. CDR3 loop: CASSPVAGFHYEQYF. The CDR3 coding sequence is TGTGCCAGCTCACCGGTAGCGGGGTTCCACTACGAGCAGTACTTC. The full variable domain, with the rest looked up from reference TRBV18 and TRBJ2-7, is NAGVMQNPRHLVRRRGQEARLRCSPMKGHSHVYWYRQLPEEGLKFMVYLQKENIIDESGMPKERFSAEFPKEGPSILRIQQVVRGDSAAYFCASSPVAGFHYEQYFGPGTRLTVT.

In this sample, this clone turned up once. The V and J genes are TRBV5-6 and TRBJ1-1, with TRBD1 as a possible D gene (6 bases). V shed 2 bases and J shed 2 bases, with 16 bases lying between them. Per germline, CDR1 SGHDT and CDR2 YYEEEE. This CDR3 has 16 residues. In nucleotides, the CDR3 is TGTGCCAGCAGCTTTCCCCCGGGACACCAAAACACTGAAGCTTTCTTT. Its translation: CASSFPPGHQNTEAFF.

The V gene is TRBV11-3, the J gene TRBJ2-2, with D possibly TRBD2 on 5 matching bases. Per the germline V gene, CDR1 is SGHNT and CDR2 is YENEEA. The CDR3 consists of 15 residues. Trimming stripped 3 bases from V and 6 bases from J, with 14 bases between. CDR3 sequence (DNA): TGTGCCAGCAGCTTCTCAGGCGGACTGTCCGGGGAGCTGTTTTTT. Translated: CASSFSGGLSGELFF.

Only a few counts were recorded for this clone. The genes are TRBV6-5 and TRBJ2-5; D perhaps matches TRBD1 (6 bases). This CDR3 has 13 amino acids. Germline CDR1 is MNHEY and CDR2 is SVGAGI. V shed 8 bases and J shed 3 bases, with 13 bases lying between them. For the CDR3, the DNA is TGTGCCAGCGCCAGGGGATTAAAAGAGACCCAGTACTTC. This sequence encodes CASARGLKETQYF.

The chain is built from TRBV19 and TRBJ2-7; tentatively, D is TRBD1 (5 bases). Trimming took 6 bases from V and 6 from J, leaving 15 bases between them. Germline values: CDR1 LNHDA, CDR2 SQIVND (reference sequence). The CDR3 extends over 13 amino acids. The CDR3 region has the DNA TGTGCCAGTAGCACTCAAACAGGTACCGAGCAGTACTTC. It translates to CASSTQTGTEQYF.

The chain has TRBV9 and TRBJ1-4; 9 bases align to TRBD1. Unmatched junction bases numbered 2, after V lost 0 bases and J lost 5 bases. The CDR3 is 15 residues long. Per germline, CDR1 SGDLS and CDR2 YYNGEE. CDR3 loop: CASSVDGTGNEKLFF. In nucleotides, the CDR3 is TGTGCCAGCAGCGTAGACGGGACAGGGAATGAAAAACTGTTTTTT.

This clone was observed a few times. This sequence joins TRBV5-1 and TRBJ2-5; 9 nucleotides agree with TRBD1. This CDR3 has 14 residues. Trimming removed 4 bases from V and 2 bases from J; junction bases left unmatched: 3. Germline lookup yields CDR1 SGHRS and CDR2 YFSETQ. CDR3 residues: CASSHGTGQETQYF. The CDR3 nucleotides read TGCGCCAGCAGCCATGGGACAGGGCAAGAGACCCAGTACTTC.

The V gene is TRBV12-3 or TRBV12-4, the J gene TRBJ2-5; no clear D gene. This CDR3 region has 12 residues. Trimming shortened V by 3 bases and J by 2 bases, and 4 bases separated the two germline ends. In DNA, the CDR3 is TGTGCCAGCAGTTTGAGGCAAGAGACCCAGTACTTC. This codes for CASSLRQETQYF.

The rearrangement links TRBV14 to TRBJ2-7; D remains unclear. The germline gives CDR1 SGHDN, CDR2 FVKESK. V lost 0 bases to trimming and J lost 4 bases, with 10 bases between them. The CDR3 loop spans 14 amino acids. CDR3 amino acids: CASSQEGFKYEQYF. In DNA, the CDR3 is TGTGCCAGCAGCCAAGAGGGCTTCAAATACGAGCAGTACTTC.

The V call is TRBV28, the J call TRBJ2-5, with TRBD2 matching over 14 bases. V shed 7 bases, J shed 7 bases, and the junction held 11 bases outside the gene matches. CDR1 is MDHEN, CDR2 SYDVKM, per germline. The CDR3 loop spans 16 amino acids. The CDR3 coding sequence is TGTGCCAGCATACCCCTGGGGACTAGCGGGAGAAGGACCCAGTACTTC. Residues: CASIPLGTSGRRTQYF.

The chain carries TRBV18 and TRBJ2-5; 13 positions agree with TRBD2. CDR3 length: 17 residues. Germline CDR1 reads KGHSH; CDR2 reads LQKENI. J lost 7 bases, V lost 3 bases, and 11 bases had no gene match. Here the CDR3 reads CASSPIEGLAGPGTQYF. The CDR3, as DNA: TGTGCCAGCTCACCCATTGAGGGACTAGCGGGGCCAGGGACCCAGTACTTC.

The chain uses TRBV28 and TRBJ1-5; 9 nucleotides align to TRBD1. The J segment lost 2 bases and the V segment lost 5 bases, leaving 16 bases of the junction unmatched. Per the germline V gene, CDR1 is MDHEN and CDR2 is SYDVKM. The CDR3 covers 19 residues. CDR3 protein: CASSETGGRSLSGNQPQHF. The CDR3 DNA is TGTGCCAGCAGTGAAACAGGGGGCAGAAGTCTTAGTGGCAATCAGCCCCAGCATTTT. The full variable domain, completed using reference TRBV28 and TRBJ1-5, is DVKVTQSSRYLVKRTGEKVFLECVQDMDHENMFWYRQDPGLGLRLIYFSYDVKMKEKGDIPEGYSVSREKKERFSLILESASTNQTSMYLCASSETGGRSLSGNQPQHFGDGTRLSIL.

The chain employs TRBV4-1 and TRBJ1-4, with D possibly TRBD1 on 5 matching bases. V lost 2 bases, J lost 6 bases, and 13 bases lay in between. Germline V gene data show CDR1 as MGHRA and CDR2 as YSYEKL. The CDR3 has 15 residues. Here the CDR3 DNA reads TGCGCCAGCAGCCAATTCTGGCAGGGCGATGAAAAACTGTTTTTT. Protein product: CASSQFWQGDEKLFF.

The CDR3 here is CASSEGLNTDTQYF. As DNA, the CDR3 is TGTGCCAGCAGTGAAGGACTAAACACAGATACGCAGTATTTT. V and J are TRBV2 and TRBJ2-3; TRBD2 is a possible D gene (5 bases). This CDR3 is 14 amino acids long. The germline V and J ends were trimmed by 1 base and 2 bases, with 7 bases remaining between them. Germline lookup yields CDR1 SNHLY and CDR2 FYNNEI.

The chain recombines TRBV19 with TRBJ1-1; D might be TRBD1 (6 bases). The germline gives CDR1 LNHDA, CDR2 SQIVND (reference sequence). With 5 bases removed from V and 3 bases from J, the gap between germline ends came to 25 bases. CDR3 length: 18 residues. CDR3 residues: CASSLPVVIRNRDTEAFF. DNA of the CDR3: TGTGCCAGTAGTCTCCCAGTCGTAATACGGAACAGGGACACTGAAGCTTTCTTT.

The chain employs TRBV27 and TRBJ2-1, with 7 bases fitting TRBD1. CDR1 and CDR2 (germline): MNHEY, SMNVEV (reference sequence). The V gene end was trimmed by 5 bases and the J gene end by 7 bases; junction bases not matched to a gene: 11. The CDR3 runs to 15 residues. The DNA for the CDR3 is TGTGCCAGCAGTCTCCTTGGGACAGCCAGGAATGAGCAGTTCTTC. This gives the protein CASSLLGTARNEQFF.

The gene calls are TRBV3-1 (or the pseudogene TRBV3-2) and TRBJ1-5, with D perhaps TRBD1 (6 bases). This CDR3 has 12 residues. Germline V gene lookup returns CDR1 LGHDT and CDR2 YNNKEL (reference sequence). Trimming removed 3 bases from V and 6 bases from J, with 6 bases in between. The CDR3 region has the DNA TGTGCCAGCAGCCAGACAGGTCAGCCCCAGCATTTT. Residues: CASSQTGQPQHF.

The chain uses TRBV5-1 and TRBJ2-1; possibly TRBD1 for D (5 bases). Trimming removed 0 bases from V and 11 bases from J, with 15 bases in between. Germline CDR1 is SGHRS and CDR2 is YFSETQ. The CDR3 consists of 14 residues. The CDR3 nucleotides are TGCGCCAGCAGCTTGGTACCTACAGGTTCTCAGCAGTTCTTC. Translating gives CASSLVPTGSQQFF.

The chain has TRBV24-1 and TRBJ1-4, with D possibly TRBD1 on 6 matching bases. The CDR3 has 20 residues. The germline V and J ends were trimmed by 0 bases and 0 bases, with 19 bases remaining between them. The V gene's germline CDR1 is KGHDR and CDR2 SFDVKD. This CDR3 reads CATSDLGRQGRGATNEKLFF. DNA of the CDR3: TGTGCCACCAGTGATTTGGGGCGGCAGGGGAGGGGTGCAACTAATGAAAAACTGTTTTTT.

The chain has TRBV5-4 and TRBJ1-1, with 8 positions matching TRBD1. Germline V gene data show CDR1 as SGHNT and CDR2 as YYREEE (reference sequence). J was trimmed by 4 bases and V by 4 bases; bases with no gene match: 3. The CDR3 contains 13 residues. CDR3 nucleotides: TGTGCCAGCAGCATAACAGGGGGCACTGAAGCTTTCTTT. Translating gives CASSITGGTEAFF.

Here the CDR3 reads CASSIQDSPWTGELFF. Here the CDR3 DNA reads TGCGCCAGCAGCATACAGGATTCCCCCTGGACCGGGGAGCTGTTTTTT. The chain carries TRBV5-1 and TRBJ2-2; the D gene is possibly TRBD1 (5 bases). The V gene's germline CDR1 is SGHRS and CDR2 YFSETQ. This CDR3 is built from 16 residues. V lost 4 bases and J lost 5, with 18 bases in between. Full variable domain (rest looked up from reference TRBV5-1 and TRBJ2-2): KAGVTQTPRYLIKTRGQQVTLSCSPISGHRSVSWYQQTPGQGLQFLFEYFSETQRNKGNFPGRFSGRQFSNSRSEMNVSTLELGDSALYLCASSIQDSPWTGELFFGEGSRLTVL.

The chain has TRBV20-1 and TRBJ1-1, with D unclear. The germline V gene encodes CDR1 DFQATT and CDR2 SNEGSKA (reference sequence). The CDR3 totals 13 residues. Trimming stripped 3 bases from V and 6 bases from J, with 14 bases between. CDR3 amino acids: CSASMGSQPEAFF. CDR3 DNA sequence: TGCAGTGCTAGTATGGGCTCACAGCCTGAAGCTTTCTTT.

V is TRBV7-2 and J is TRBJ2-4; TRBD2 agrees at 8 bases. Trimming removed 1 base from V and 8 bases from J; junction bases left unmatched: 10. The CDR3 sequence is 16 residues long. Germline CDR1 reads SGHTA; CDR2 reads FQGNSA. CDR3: CASSLGGGRMGDIQYF. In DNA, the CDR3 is TGTGCCAGCAGCTTAGGTGGCGGGAGGATGGGGGACATTCAGTACTTC.

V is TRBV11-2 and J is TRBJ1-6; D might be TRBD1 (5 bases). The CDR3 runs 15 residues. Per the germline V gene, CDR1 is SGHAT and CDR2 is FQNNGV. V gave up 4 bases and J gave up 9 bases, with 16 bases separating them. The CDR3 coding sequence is TGTGCCAGCAGCTCACCGACAGAGAAGCGTTCACCCCTCCACTTT. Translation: CASSSPTEKRSPLHF.

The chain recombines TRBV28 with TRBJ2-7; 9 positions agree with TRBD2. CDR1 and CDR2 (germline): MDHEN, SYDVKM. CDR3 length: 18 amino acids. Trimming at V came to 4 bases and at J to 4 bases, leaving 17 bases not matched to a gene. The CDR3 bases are TGTGCCAGCAGTTCTACCGACGCCCCACGGAGCGGGAGGTACGAGCAGTACTTC. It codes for CASSSTDAPRSGRYEQYF.

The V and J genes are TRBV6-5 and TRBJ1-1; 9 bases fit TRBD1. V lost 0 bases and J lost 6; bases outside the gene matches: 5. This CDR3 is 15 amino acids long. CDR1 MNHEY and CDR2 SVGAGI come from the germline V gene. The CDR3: CASSYSRTGVAEAFF. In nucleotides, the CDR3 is TGTGCCAGCAGTTACTCGCGGACAGGGGTGGCTGAAGCTTTCTTT.

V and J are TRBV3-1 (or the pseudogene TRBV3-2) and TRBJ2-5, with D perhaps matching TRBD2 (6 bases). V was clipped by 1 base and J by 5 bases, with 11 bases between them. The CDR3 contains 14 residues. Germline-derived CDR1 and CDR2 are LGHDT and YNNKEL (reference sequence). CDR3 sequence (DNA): TGTGCCAGCAGCCAAGTGGGGGGTGGGGAGACCCAGTACTTC. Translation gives CASSQVGGGETQYF.

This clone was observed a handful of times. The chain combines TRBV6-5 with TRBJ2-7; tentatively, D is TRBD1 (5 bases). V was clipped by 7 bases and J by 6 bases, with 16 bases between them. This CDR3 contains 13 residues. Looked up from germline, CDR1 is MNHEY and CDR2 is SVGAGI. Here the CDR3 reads CASTVFGASEQYF. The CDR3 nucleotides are TGTGCCAGCACTGTCTTTGGGGCCTCCGAGCAGTACTTC.

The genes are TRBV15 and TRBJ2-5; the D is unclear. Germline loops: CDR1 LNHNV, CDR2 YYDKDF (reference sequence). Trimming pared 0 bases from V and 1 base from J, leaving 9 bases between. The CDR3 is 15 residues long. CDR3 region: CATSRDPTPQETQYF. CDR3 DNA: TGTGCCACCAGCAGAGATCCGACTCCCCAAGAGACCCAGTACTTC.

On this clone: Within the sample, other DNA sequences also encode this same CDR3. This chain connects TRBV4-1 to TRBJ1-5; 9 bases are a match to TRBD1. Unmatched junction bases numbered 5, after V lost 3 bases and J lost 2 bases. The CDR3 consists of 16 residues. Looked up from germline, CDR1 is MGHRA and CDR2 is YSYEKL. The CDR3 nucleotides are TGCGCCAGCAGCCAGGTGGGACAGGGAGGCAATCAGCCCCAGCATTTT. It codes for CASSQVGQGGNQPQHF.